This T cell receptor (beta chain) was identified in a study of blood T cell repertoires in COVID-19. Study as a whole: Samples representing acute and convalescent COVID-19 were sourced from the United States, Italy and Spain.

Authors' methods: Researchers report that nucleated cell counts were estimated from reference gene primer amplification. The assay was immunoSEQ multiplex PCR, and TCRdb's table has in-frame clones only and misses some. V and J calls and clone size are as listed in that table; D and trimming were resolved from the DNA. The table has under 200,000 clones, around 83% seen once. V was pared by 6 bases and J by 1 base, with 4 bases of the junction left unmatched. Germline values: CDR1 SNHLY, CDR2 FYNNEI. This CDR3 is built from 14 residues. The receptor's source is a woman aged 70-85 years who had recovered from COVID-19. Sequenced input: peripheral blood. J is TRBJ2-3 and V is TRBV2, with 7 bases lining up with TRBD1. In DNA, the CDR3 is TGTGCCAGCAGGGACAGGCGGGGCACAGATACGCAGTATTTT. The encoded protein is CASRDRRGTDTQYF.